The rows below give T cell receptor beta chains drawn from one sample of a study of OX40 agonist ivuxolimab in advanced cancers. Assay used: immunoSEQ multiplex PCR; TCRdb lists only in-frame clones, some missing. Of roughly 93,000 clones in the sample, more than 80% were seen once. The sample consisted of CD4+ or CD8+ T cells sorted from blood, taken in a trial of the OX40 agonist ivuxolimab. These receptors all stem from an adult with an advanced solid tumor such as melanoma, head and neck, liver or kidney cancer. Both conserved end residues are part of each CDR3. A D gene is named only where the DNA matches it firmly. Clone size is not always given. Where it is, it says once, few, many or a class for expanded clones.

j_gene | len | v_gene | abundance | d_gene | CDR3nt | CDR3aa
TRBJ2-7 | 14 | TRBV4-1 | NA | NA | TGTGCCAGCAGCCCCCCCAGGGCGGGCTACGAGCAGTACTTC | CASSPPRAGYEQYF
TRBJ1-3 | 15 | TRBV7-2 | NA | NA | TGTGCCAGCAGGCACCTGGCAGGGTCTGGAAACACCATATATTTT | CASRHLAGSGNTIYF
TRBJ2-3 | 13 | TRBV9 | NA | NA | TGTGCCAGCAGCGGAACGGCCGCAGATACGCAGTATTTT | CASSGTAADTQYF
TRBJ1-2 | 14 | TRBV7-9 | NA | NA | TGTGCCAGCAGCTTGGGGGGCATTCGGTATGGCTACACCTTC | CASSLGGIRYGYTF
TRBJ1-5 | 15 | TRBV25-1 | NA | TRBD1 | TGTGCCAGCAACCTGCCAGGGGGTAGCAATCAGCCCCAGCATTTT | CASNLPGGSNQPQHF
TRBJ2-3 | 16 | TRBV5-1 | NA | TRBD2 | TGCGCCAGCAGCTTACCCGGACTAGCGGGGACAGATACGCAGTATTTT | CASSLPGLAGTDTQYF
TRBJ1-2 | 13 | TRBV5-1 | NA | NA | TGCGCCAGCAGCTTGGCGGTTCTGGATGGCTACACCTTC | CASSLAVLDGYTF
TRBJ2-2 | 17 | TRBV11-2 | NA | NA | TGTGCCAGCAGCTCCGCCCCGGGGATAGGTGCCGCCGGGGAGCTGTTTTTT | CASSSAPGIGAAGELFF
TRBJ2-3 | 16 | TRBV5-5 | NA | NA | TGTGCCAGCAGCGCGGTCAGGGGTTCTAGCACAGATACGCAGTATTTT | CASSAVRGSSTDTQYF
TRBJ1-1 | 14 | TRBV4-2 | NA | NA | TGTGCCAGCAGCCAAGGTAACCGGAACACTGAAGCTTTCTTT | CASSQGNRNTEAFF
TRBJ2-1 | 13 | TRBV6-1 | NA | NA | TGTGCCAGCAGTGAAAGGCGGGCAAGTGAGCAGTTCTTC | CASSERRASEQFF
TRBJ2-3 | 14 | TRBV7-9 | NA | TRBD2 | TGTGCCAGCAGGAGTAGCGGGGATACAGATACGCAGTATTTT | CASRSSGDTDTQYF
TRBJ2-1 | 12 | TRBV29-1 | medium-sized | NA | TGCAGCGTTGACTTTTCAGCCAATGAGCAGTTCTTC | CSVDFSANEQFF
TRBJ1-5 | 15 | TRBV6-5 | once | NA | TGTGCCAGCAGTCCCCGGGGGGTTAGCAATCAGCCCCAGCATTTT | CASSPRGVSNQPQHF
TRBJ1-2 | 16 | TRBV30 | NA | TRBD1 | TGTGCCTGGAACGACAGGGGGGCATTTGCTAACTATGGCTACACCTTC | CAWNDRGAFANYGYTF
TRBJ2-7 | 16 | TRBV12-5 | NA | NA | TGTGCTAGTGGTCCCCACTTCGGCGGAAGCTCCTACGAGCAGTACTTC | CASGPHFGGSSYEQYF
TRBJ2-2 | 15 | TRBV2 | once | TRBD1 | TGTGCCAGTTCCTCGGGACAGGGTGGGACCGGGGAGCTGTTTTTT | CASSSGQGGTGELFF
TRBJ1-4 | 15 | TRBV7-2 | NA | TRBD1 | TGTGCCAGCAGCTTGGGGACAGGGGCGGGTGAAAAACTGTTTTTT | CASSLGTGAGEKLFF
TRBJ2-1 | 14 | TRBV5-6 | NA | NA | TGTGCCAGCTCCGGGACCGTGACCTACAATGAGCAGTTCTTC | CASSGTVTYNEQFF
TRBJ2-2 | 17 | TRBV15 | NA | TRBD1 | TGTGCCACCAGCAGAGATAGGGCAGGGGGCAACACCGGGGAGCTGTTTTTT | CATSRDRAGGNTGELFF
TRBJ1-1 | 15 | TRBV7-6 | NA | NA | TGTGCCAGCAGTTCTACAGTGACAGCCAACACTGAAGCTTTCTTT | CASSSTVTANTEAFF
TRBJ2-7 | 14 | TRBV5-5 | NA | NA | TGTGCCAGCAGCCCGGAGGCAGACTCCTACGAGCAGTACTTC | CASSPEADSYEQYF
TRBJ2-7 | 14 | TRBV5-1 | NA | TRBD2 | TGCGCCAGCAAGCGGGAGGGCGGAACCTACGAGCAGTACTTC | CASKREGGTYEQYF
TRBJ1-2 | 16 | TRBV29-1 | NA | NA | TGCAGCTCGCGGGTGGAGAAGGACAAGGAGAACTATGGCTACACCTTC | CSSRVEKDKENYGYTF
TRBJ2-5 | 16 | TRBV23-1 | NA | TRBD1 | TGCGCCAGCAGTCAATCACGACAGGGTCTTACCGAGACCCAGTACTTC | CASSQSRQGLTETQYF
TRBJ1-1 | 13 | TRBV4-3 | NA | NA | TGCGCCAGCAGCCAGTCGATAGACACTGAAGCTTTCTTT | CASSQSIDTEAFF
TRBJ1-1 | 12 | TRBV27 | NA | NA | TGTGCCAGCAGTAGGGTGGGCACTGAAGCTTTCTTT | CASSRVGTEAFF
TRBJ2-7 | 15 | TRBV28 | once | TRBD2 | TGTGCCAGCAGCCTTAGCGGGATGACCTCCTACGAGCAGTACTTC | CASSLSGMTSYEQYF